The rows below give T cell receptor beta chains drawn from one sample of a study of neurological immune-mediated disorders. MiXCR, run by TCRdb on the 5' RACE reads, gives a single entry per CDR3 protein. The sample holds 77,000 or so distinct CDR3 sequences, roughly 9% seen once. The sample was PBMCs. These receptors were collected from a man in his fifties or sixties in good health. Each CDR3 is given with its conserved first and last residue. The D gene is left open where the match is weak. The size field is filled for only some rows; it gives once, few, many or a size class.

j_gene | v_gene | d_gene | abundance | CDR3nt | CDR3aa
TRBJ1-1 | TRBV20-1 | . | . | TGCAGTGCCAGAGGACAGAGAGAGACTGAAGCTTTCTTT | CSARGQRETEAFF
TRBJ2-1 | TRBV7-2 | TRBD2 | . | TGTGCCAGCAGCTTCAGGACTAGCGGGGGGTTTGTTGGCGAGCAGTTCTTC | CASSFRTSGGFVGEQFF
TRBJ1-2 | TRBV10-3 | . | many | TGTGCCATCAGTCTACGGGGAGAGCACGGGGGCGGCTACACCTTC | CAISLRGEHGGGYTF
TRBJ2-7 | TRBV4-2 | . | once | TGTGCCATCAGCCAAGCCGCAGGGGTAGTCTACGAGCAGTACTTC | CAISQAAGVVYEQYF
TRBJ2-5 | TRBV12-3/TRBV12-4 | . | . | TGTGCCAGCAGTGCGTCGTTGCGCGAGACCCAGTACTTC | CASSASLRETQYF
TRBJ1-3 | TRBV12-3/TRBV12-4 | TRBD1 | many | TGTGCCAGCAGTCCGAAAACAGGGGCCACTGGAAACACCATATATTTT | CASSPKTGATGNTIYF
TRBJ2-2 | TRBV4-3 | TRBD2 | many | TGCGCCAGCAGCCCCGGGACTAGCGGTGTGGGGACCGGGGAGCTGTTTTTT | CASSPGTSGVGTGELFF
TRBJ2-2 | TRBV5-1 | . | few | TGCGCCAGCAGCTTTGGGCGGGGGACAAACACCGGGGAGCTGTTTTTT | CASSFGRGTNTGELFF
TRBJ2-6 | TRBV5-1 | . | many | TGCGCCAGCAGCTTGGACAGTCGAACCGGGGCCAACGTCCTGACTTTC | CASSLDSRTGANVLTF
TRBJ2-6 | TRBV4-1 | TRBD2 | many | TGCGCCAGCAGCCAAGTTTTAGCTGGGACTAGCGGGAGGCGGTCTGGGGCCAACGTCCTGACTTTC | CASSQVLAGTSGRRSGANVLTF
TRBJ1-2 | TRBV4-1 | TRBD1 | many | TGCGCCAGCAGCCAAGATCGCCACAGGGGCGGTAACTATGGCTACACCTTC | CASSQDRHRGGNYGYTF
TRBJ2-6 | TRBV11-2 | TRBD2 | many | TGTGCCAGCAGCTTCGTCGGGAGGTCTGGGGCCAACGTCCTGACTTTC | CASSFVGRSGANVLTF
TRBJ2-7 | TRBV10-3 | . | . | TGTGATATCGGGTCGACGCCTTACGAGCAGTACTTC | CDIGSTPYEQYF
TRBJ1-3 | TRBV7-2 | TRBD1 | many | TGTGCCAGCAGCTTAGAGGGGGCGGGCTTGGTCGGAAACACCATATATTTT | CASSLEGAGLVGNTIYF
TRBJ1-2 | TRBV24-1 | TRBD1 | many | TGTGCCACCAGTGATTCGACAGGGCCATATGGCTACACCTTC | CATSDSTGPYGYTF
TRBJ2-2 | TRBV10-3 | TRBD2 | many | TGTGCCATCAGGGGGGGACTAGCGGGGTATCCACCTGACACCGGGGAGCTGTTTTTT | CAIRGGLAGYPPDTGELFF
TRBJ1-2 | TRBV6-6 | . | . | TGTACCAGCAGTTACGGGTTTGGACAGATGGGGGATGGCTACACCTTC | CTSSYGFGQMGDGYTF
TRBJ2-3 | TRBV5-1 | TRBD2 | many | TGCGCCAGCAGCTTGGGGACTAGCGGGGCGACAGATACGCAGTATTTT | CASSLGTSGATDTQYF
TRBJ2-7 | TRBV5-1 | TRBD2 | many | TGCGCCAGCAGCGTCGATAGCGGGAGGGCCGGAGAGCAGTACTTC | CASSVDSGRAGEQYF
TRBJ2-7 | TRBV6-5 | . | many | TGTGCCAGCAGTGAGAGGGGCCACGAGCAGTACTTC | CASSERGHEQYF
TRBJ1-4 | TRBV20-1 | . | many | TGCAGTGCTACGGGAAGGACCTCTAATGAAAAACTGTTTTTT | CSATGRTSNEKLFF
TRBJ2-3 | TRBV12-3/TRBV12-4 | TRBD2 | many | TGTGCCAGCAGGTGGACTAGCGGATTCACAGATACGCAGTATTTT | CASRWTSGFTDTQYF
TRBJ2-7 | TRBV3-1 | TRBD2 | many | TGTGCCAGCAGCCAAGGCGCGGGGGGGCCCTACGAGCAGTACTTC | CASSQGAGGPYEQYF
TRBJ2-7 | TRBV4-2 | TRBD2 | many | TGTGCCAGCAGCCGAGGGAAGACTAGCGGGACCTACGAGCAGTACTTC | CASSRGKTSGTYEQYF
TRBJ2-1 | TRBV12-3/TRBV12-4 | TRBD2 | many | TGTGCCAGCAGCCTCCCCCCTAGCGGCCACTACAATGAGCAGTTCTTC | CASSLPPSGHYNEQFF
TRBJ1-4 | TRBV12-3/TRBV12-4 | . | many | TGTGCCAGCAGTTTACGGATGGCTAATGAAAAACTGTTTTTT | CASSLRMANEKLFF
TRBJ1-2 | TRBV27 | . | many | TGTGCCAGCAGTTTAGACGGCAGGGCGCGGGCTGGCTACACCTTC | CASSLDGRARAGYTF
TRBJ2-7 | TRBV10-3 | TRBD1 | many | TGTGCCATCAGTGAGAGGGGGCTCAGGGACGAGCAGTACTTC | CAISERGLRDEQYF
TRBJ1-3 | TRBV7-6 | . | many | TGTGCCAGCAGCTTAGCGCTCGGATCCAGCTCTGGAAACACCATATATTTT | CASSLALGSSSGNTIYF
TRBJ1-2 | TRBV5-4 | . | many | TGTGCCAGCATCCGCTACGGACAGATCTATGGCTACACCTTC | CASIRYGQIYGYTF
TRBJ2-7 | TRBV7-8 | . | many | TGTGCCAGCAGCTTCAATACAGGGAGGTCCTACGAGCAGTACTTC | CASSFNTGRSYEQYF
TRBJ2-7 | TRBV6-5 | TRBD1 | many | TGTGCCAGCAGTTTAGACAGGGGGCCATACGAGCAGTACTTC | CASSLDRGPYEQYF
TRBJ2-3 | TRBV12-3/TRBV12-4 | TRBD2 | many | TGTGCCACAGGACTAGCGGGAATCTTAGATACGCAGTATTTT | CATGLAGILDTQYF
TRBJ1-1 | TRBV12-3/TRBV12-4 | TRBD1 | many | TGTGCCAGCAGTTTAAGGGACAGGGGGCGGCAGGCTTTCTTT | CASSLRDRGRQAFF
TRBJ1-2 | TRBV28 | TRBD1 | many | TGTGCCAGCAGTCCCCCGACAGGGAGCTATGGCTACACCTTC | CASSPPTGSYGYTF
TRBJ2-1 | TRBV11-2 | . | many | TGTGCCAGCAGCTTAGATCCTAGCCTCGCAGGGAATGAGCAGTTCTTC | CASSLDPSLAGNEQFF
TRBJ1-5 | TRBV5-1 | . | . | TGCGTCAGCAGCTTGGGTGTAGGGATGGAAGAGCCCCAGCATTTT | CVSSLGVGMEEPQHF
TRBJ2-2 | TRBV5-1 | . | many | TGCGCCAGCAGCGCCGTAATGAGCACCGGGGAGCTGTTTTTT | CASSAVMSTGELFF
TRBJ1-4 | TRBV20-1 | . | many | TGCAGTGCTAGAGATCTGAGGACGGATGAAAAACTGTTTTTT | CSARDLRTDEKLFF
TRBJ2-7 | TRBV20-1 | . | many | TGCAGTGCCCGCCCGGAATACGAGCAGTACTTC | CSARPEYEQYF
TRBJ2-3 | TRBV7-9 | . | many | TGTGCCAGCAGCTTCAGGTCTAGCCCAGATACGCAGTATTTT | CASSFRSSPDTQYF
TRBJ1-1 | TRBV6-2/TRBV6-3 | . | many | TGTGCCAGCAGTTACGGAACTGAAGCTTTCTTT | CASSYGTEAFF
TRBJ1-1 | TRBV29-1 | . | many | TGCAGCGTTAGGACATCGATGGGGGGGGGCACTGAAGCTTTCTTT | CSVRTSMGGGTEAFF
TRBJ1-2 | TRBV6-2/TRBV6-3 | . | . | TGTGCCAGCAGCCCCGGGACACCGGCCGTTGGGGATGGCTACACCTTC | CASSPGTPAVGDGYTF
TRBJ2-5 | TRBV12-3/TRBV12-4 | . | many | TGTGCCAGCACCTTCGGGGACCGCAGTAAGGCCCAGTACTTC | CASTFGDRSKAQYF
TRBJ1-2 | TRBV3-1 | . | many | TGTGCCAGCAGCCAAGAGTTGACAGCCTCCTATGGCTACACCTTC | CASSQELTASYGYTF
TRBJ2-3 | TRBV20-1 | TRBD2 | many | TGCAGTGCTAGATCAGAGCGGGGGGCTCCCCTAGATACGCAGTATTTT | CSARSERGAPLDTQYF
TRBJ2-4 | TRBV11-2 | TRBD1 | . | TGTGCCAGCAGCTACTCCGTCAGGACAGGCGAACTAGCCAAAAACATTCAGTACTTC | CASSYSVRTGELAKNIQYF
TRBJ2-2 | TRBV7-2 | . | . | TGTGCCAGCAGCCCCCCCCCCTGGGACACCAGCACCGGGGAGCTGTTTTTT | CASSPPPWDTSTGELFF
TRBJ2-1 | TRBV28 | TRBD1 | many | TGTGCCAGCAGTTTACCCGGGACAGGGGGTAGCAATGAGCAGTTCTTC | CASSLPGTGGSNEQFF
TRBJ2-3 | TRBV5-1 | TRBD2 | many | TGCGCCAGCAGAAGCGGGGCTAGCACAGATACGCAGTATTTT | CASRSGASTDTQYF
TRBJ2-1 | TRBV29-1 | TRBD2 | . | TGCAGCGTTGATCGGACTAGCGGGAAAACCTACAATGAGCAGTTCTTC | CSVDRTSGKTYNEQFF
TRBJ2-7 | TRBV3-1 | . | . | TGTGCCAGCAGCCCGGACACCTACGCGGTGCAGTACTTC | CASSPDTYAVQYF
TRBJ2-7 | TRBV7-8 | TRBD2 | many | TGTGCCAGCAGCTTTGGCGGGAGCGCTCGGGAGCAGTACTTC | CASSFGGSAREQYF
TRBJ2-2 | TRBV9 | TRBD1 | many | TGTGCCAGCAGCGGAAGGGGGCGAACCGGGGAGCTGTTTTTT | CASSGRGRTGELFF